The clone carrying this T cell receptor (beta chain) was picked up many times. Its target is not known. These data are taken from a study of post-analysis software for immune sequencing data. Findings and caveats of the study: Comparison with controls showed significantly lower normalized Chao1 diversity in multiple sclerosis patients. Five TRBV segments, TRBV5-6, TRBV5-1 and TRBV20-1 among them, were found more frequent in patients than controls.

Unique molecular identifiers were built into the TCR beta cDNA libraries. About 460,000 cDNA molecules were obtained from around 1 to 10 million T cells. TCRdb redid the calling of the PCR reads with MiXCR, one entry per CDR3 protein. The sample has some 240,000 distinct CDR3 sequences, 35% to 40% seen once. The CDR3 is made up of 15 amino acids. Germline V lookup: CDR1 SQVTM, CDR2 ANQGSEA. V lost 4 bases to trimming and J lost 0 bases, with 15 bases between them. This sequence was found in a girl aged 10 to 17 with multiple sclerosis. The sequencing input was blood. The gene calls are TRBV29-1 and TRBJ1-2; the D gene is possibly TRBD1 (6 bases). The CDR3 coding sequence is TGCAGCGTTGGTGGGGGGCCCCATCCTAACTATGGCTACACCTTC. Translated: CSVGGGPHPNYGYTF.